The 9 T cell receptor beta chains reported below all come from one sample, sequenced in a study of blood T cells in healthy people across ages. The use of a sample-barcoded 5' primer and a J-beta primer mix characterized a second PCR of about 6 to 12 cycles. MiXCR, run by TCRdb on the 5' RACE reads, gives a single entry per CDR3 protein. The data contain about a million distinct CDR3 sequences, more than 30% of them singletons. Sequencing used blood. These receptors were obtained from a man aged 18 to 29 in good health.

Only a few counts were recorded for this clonotype. This chain links TRBV10-3 with TRBJ1-5, with D possibly matching TRBD1 (6 bases). The CDR3 contains 15 residues. CDR1 ENHRY and CDR2 SYGVKD come from the germline V gene. Between the trimmed V and J ends, which lost 4 bases and 0 bases, there was a span of 10 bases. The CDR3 is CAISGTDYSNQPQHF. The CDR3 DNA is TGTGCCATCAGTGGGACAGATTATAGCAATCAGCCCCAGCATTTT.

This clonotype came up a few times. The chain couples TRBV7-9 to TRBJ2-1, with 7 bases that match TRBD1. The germline V gene has CDR1 SEHNR and CDR2 FQNEAQ (reference sequence). The CDR3 sequence is 15 residues long. J lost 0 bases, V lost 5 bases, and 4 bases had no gene match. The CDR3 sequence: CASSTGVSSYNEQFF. The CDR3 bases are TGTGCCAGCAGCACAGGGGTGAGCTCCTACAATGAGCAGTTCTTC.

In this sample, this clonotype turned up many times. This chain links TRBV28 with TRBJ1-2; 7 bases map to TRBD1. Per germline, CDR1 MDHEN and CDR2 SYDVKM. The CDR3 runs 14 residues. V lost 4 bases to trimming and J lost 2 bases; unmatched junction nucleotides: 4. CDR3 bases: TGTGCCAGCAGTTCGGGGACAGACAACTATGGCTACACCTTC. Its protein is CASSSGTDNYGYTF.

V usage is TRBV13 and J usage is TRBJ1-2, with TRBD1 matching over 7 bases. Per germline, CDR1 PRHDT and CDR2 FYEKMQ (reference sequence). This CDR3 contains 14 residues. V gave up 4 bases and J gave up 3 bases; unmatched junction bases: 5. In DNA, the CDR3 is TGTGCCAGCAGCTCGATGGACAGGTACTATGGCTACACCTTC. Amino acids: CASSSMDRYYGYTF.

V and J are TRBV12-3 or TRBV12-4 and TRBJ1-2; D might be TRBD1 (5 bases). V lost 5 bases and J 4 bases, leaving 14 bases between the germline ends. This CDR3 comprises 14 residues. CDR3 amino acids: CASSPSWGTYGYTF. In DNA, the CDR3 is TGTGCCAGCAGTCCGTCATGGGGGACCTATGGCTACACCTTC.

This clonotype was detected only a few times. The chain couples TRBV5-1 to TRBJ2-2, with D hard to call. The CDR3 is 14 residues long. Looked up from germline, CDR1 is SGHRS and CDR2 is YFSETQ. Trimming shortened V by 3 bases and J by 2 bases, and 8 bases separated the two germline ends. CDR3 loop: CASSYTVNTGELFF. As DNA, the CDR3 is TGCGCCAGCAGCTACACAGTTAACACCGGGGAGCTGTTTTTT.

The V gene is TRBV4-3, the J gene TRBJ1-1, with 7 bases lining up with TRBD1. Trimming cost V 3 bases and J 4 bases; bases outside gene matches: 8. There are 15 residues in the CDR3. Germline V gives CDR1 LGHNA, CDR2 YSLEER. Here the CDR3 DNA reads TGCGCCAGCAGCCATGGAGGGGGCCGTAGCACTGAAGCTTTCTTT. Amino acid sequence: CASSHGGGRSTEAFF.

To note about this clonotype: Germline and junction disagree at one end, which may indicate a read error. The rearrangement links TRBV7-9 to TRBJ2-1; D is undetermined. This CDR3 comprises 12 residues. Per germline, CDR1 SEHNR and CDR2 FQNEAQ (reference sequence). Here the CDR3 DNA reads TGTGCCGGCAGCCCTACAGTGCATGAGCAGTTCTTC. Its protein is CAGSPTVHEQFF.

The rearrangement uses TRBV5-1 and TRBJ1-1, with D perhaps TRBD1 (5 bases). The V end was cut by 2 bases, the J end by 3 bases, with 23 bases between. Germline CDR1 is SGHRS and CDR2 is YFSETQ. The CDR3 covers 18 residues. The CDR3: CASSLKSGTAGVYTEAFF. In DNA, the CDR3 is TGCGCCAGCAGCTTAAAAAGTGGGACGGCGGGGGTTTACACTGAAGCTTTCTTT.